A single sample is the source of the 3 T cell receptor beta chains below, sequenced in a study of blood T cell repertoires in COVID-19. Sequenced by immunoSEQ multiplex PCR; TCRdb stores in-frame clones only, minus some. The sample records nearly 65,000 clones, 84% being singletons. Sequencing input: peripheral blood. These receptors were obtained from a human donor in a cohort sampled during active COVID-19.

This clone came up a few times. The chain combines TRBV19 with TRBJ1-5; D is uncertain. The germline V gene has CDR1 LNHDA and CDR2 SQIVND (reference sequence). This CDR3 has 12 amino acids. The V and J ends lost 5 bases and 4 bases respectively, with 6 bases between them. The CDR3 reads CASSPQNQPQHF. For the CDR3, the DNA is TGTGCCAGTAGTCCGCAGAATCAGCCCCAGCATTTT.

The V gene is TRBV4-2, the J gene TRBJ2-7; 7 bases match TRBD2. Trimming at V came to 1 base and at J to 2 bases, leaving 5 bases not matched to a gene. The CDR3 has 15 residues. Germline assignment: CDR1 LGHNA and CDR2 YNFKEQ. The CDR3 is CASSQGTGGTYEQYF. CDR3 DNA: TGTGCCAGCAGCCAAGGGACCGGGGGGACCTACGAGCAGTACTTC.

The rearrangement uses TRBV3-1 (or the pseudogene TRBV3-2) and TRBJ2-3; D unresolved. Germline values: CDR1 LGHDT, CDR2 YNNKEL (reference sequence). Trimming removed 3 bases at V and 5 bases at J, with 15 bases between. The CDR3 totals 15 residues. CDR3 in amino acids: CASSHAMARQDTQYF. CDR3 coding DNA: TGTGCCAGCAGCCACGCAATGGCTCGCCAAGATACGCAGTATTTT.